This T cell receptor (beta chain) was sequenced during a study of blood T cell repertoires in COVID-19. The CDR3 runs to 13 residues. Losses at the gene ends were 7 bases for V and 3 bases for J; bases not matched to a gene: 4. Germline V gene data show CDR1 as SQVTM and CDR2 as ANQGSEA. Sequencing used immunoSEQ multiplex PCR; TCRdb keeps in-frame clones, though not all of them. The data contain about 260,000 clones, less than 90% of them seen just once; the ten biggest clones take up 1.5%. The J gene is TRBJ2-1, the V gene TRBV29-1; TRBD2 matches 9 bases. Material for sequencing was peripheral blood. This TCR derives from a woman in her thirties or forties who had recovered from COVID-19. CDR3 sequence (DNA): TGCAGCGCGGGACTAGCCAACTACAATGAGCAGTTCTTC. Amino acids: CSAGLANYNEQFF.